This T cell receptor (beta chain) emerged from a study of Ad26.COV2.S vaccination and SARS-CoV-2 variants. About the study: The study gave Ad26.COV2.S intramuscularly, once or twice 56 days apart. Points from the study as a whole: Spike-specific responses of CD8+ and CD4+ T cells were reported to display substantial breadth after vaccination.

The CDR3 totals 15 residues. The germline V gene has CDR1 MDHEN and CDR2 SYDVKM. The trim removed 3 bases at V and 2 bases at J, leaving 5 bases unmatched. Treatment here: around 19 received Ad26.COV2.S at low or high dose, single or two shots; about five received placebo; per-sample allocation not given. Sample collection was performed on day 63 after the first vaccine or placebo injection. An adult aged 18-55 years in Boston served as the donor. Details on this clone: Its antigen is as yet unknown.

The repertoire was sequenced with immunoSEQ multiplex PCR; TCRdb's copy has only in-frame clones and lacks some. The table has hundreds of thousands of clones, 90% seen once. The material sequenced was peripheral blood, taken in a trial of Ad26.COV2.S vaccine versus placebo. This TCR was sampled from a person between 18 and 59 years old who received the Ad26.COV2.S COVID-19 vaccine or a placebo. The chain couples TRBV28 to TRBJ2-7; 9 bases agree with TRBD2. The CDR3 protein is CASSLLAGAPYEQYF. The CDR3 DNA sequence: TGTGCCAGCAGTTTGTTAGCGGGAGCCCCCTACGAGCAGTACTTC.